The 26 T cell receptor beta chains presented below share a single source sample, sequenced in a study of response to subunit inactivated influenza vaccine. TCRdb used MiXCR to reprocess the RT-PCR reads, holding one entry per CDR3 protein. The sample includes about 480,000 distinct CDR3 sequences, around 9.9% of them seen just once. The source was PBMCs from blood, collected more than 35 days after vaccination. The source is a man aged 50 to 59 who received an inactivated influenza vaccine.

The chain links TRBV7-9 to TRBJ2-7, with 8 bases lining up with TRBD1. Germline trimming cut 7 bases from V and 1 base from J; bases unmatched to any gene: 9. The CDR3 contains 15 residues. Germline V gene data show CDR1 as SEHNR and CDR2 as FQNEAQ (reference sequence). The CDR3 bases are TGTGCCAGCACCGATGACAGGGGAAAGTCCTACGAGCAGTACTTC. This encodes CASTDDRGKSYEQYF.

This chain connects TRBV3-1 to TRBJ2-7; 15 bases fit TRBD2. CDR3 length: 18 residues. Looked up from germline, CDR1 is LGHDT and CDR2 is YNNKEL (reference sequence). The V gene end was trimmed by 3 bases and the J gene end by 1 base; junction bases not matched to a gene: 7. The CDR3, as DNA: TGTGCCAGCAGCCATCTGGGACTAGCGGGAGGTTCGTCCTACGAGCAGTACTTC. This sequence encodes CASSHLGLAGGSSYEQYF.

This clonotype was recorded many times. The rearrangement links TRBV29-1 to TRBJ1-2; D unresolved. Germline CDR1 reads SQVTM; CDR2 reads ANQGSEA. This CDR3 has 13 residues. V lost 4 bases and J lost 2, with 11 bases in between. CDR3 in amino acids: CSVGIRENYGYTF. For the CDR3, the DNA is TGCAGCGTTGGTATACGGGAGAACTATGGCTACACCTTC.

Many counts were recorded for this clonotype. CDR3 DNA sequence: TGTGCCAGCAGTTTCGTAGCGGGGAAAGAGACCCAGTACTTC. It encodes CASSFVAGKETQYF. The gene calls are TRBV12-3 or TRBV12-4 and TRBJ2-5, with 8 bases lining up with TRBD2. With V trimmed by 3 bases and J by 3 bases, 3 bases remained unmatched. The CDR3 covers 14 residues.

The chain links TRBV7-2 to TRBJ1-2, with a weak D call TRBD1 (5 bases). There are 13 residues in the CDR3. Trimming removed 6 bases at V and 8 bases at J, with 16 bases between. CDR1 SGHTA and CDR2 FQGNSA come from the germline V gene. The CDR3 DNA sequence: TGTGCCAGCAGTCCACGGGGCGGGGAGGGCTACACCTTC. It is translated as CASSPRGGEGYTF.

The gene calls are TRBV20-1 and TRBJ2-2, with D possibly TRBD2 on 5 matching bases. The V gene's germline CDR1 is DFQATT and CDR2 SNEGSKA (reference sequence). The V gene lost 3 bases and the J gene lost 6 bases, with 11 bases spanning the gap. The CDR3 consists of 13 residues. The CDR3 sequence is CSASIPGSGELFF. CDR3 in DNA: TGCAGTGCTAGTATCCCGGGGTCCGGGGAGCTGTTTTTT.

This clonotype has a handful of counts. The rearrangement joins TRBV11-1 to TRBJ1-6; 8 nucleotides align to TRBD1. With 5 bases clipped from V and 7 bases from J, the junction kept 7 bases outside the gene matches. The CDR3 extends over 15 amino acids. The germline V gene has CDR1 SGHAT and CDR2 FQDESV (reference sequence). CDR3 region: CASSGRDRRNSPLHF. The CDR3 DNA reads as TGTGCCAGCAGCGGACGGGACAGGAGAAATTCACCCCTCCACTTT.

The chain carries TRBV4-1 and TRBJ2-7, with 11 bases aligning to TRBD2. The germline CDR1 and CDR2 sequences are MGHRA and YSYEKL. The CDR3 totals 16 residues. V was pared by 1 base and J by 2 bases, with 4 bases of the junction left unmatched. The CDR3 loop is CASSQVASGGTYEQYF. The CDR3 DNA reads TGCGCCAGCAGCCAAGTGGCTAGCGGGGGGACCTACGAGCAGTACTTC.

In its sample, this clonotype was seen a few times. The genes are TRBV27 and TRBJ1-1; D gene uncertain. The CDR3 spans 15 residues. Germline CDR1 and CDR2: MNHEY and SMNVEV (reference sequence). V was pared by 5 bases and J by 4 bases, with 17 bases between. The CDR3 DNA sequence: TGTGCCAGCAGTCCCTCACAGTTATTGGGCACTGAAGCTTTCTTT. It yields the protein CASSPSQLLGTEAFF.

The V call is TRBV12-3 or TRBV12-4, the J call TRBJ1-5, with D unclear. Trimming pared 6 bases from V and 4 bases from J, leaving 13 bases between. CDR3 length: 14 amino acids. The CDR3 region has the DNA TGTGCCAGCAGCGCAGGAGCCCCTAATCAGCCCCAGCATTTT. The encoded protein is CASSAGAPNQPQHF.

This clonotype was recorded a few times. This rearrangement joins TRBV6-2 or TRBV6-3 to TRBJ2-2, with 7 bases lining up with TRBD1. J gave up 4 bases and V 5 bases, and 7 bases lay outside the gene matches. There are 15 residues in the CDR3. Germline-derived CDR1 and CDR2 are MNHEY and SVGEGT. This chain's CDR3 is CASSPGTEGTGELFF. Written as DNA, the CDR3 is TGTGCCAGCAGTCCCGGGACAGAAGGCACCGGGGAGCTGTTTTTT.

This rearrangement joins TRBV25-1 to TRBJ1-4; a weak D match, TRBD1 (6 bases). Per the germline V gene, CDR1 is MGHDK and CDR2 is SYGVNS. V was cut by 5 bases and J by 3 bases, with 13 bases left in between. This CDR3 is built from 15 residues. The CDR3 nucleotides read TGTGCCAGCAGTACTACAGGGTCCCCTAATGAAAAACTGTTTTTT. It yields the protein CASSTTGSPNEKLFF.

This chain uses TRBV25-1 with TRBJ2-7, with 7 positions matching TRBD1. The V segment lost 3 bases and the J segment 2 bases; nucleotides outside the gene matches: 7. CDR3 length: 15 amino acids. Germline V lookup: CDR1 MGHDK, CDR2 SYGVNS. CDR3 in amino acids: CASSDLRQGAYEQYF. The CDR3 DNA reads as TGTGCCAGCAGTGATTTACGGCAGGGGGCCTACGAGCAGTACTTC.

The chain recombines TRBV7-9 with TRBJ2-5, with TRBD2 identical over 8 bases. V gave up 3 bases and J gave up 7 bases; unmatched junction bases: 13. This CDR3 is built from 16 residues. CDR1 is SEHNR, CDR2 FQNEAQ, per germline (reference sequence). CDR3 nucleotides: TGTGCCAGCAGCTTTCGGGTTAGCGGGGCCTCGTCGACCCAGTACTTC. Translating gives CASSFRVSGASSTQYF.

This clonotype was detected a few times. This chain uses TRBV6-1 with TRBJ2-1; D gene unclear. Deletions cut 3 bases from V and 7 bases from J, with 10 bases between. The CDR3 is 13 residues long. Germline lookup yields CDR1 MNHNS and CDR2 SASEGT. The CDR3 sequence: CASSEHLRNEQFF. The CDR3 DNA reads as TGTGCCAGCAGTGAGCACCTTAGGAATGAGCAGTTCTTC.

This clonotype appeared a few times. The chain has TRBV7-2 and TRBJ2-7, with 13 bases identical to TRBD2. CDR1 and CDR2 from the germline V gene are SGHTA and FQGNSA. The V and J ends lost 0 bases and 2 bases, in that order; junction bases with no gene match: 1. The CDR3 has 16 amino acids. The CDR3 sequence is CASSLAGLAGTYEQYF. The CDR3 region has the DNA TGTGCCAGCAGCTTAGCGGGACTAGCGGGAACCTACGAGCAGTACTTC.

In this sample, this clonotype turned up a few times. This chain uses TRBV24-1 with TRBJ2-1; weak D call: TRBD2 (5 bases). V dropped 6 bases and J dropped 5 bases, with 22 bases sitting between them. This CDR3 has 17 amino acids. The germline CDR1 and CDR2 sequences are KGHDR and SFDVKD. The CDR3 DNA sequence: TGTGCCACCAGTCCCTCCCCGCAGGTGTGGGGAGACAATGAGCAGTTCTTC. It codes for CATSPSPQVWGDNEQFF.

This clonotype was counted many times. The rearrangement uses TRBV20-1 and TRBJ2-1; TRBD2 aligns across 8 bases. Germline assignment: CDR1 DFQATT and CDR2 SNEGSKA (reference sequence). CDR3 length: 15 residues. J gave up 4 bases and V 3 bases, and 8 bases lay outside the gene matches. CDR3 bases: TGCAGTGCTAGTTCGGCGGGAGGTCCTTACAATGAGCAGTTCTTC. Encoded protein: CSASSAGGPYNEQFF.

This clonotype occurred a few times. The CDR3: CASSQPNTGATSTDTQYF. The CDR3 coding sequence is TGTGCCAGCAGCCAACCAAACACGGGAGCGACTAGCACAGATACGCAGTATTTT. V gene TRBV14 combines with J gene TRBJ2-3; perhaps TRBD2 as D (6 bases). The CDR3 has 18 residues. Trimming took off 2 bases at V and 0 bases at J, with 18 bases between the two ends. Germline CDR1 and CDR2: SGHDN and FVKESK.

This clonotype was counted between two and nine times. This CDR3 reads CASSADGNSGNTIYF. CDR3 sequence (DNA): TGCGCCAGCAGCGCCGACGGTAACTCTGGAAACACCATATATTTT. The chain uses TRBV5-1 and TRBJ1-3; D is uncertain. CDR3 size: 15 residues. Germline loops: CDR1 SGHRS, CDR2 YFSETQ. Trimming took off 4 bases at V and 0 bases at J, with 11 bases between the two ends.

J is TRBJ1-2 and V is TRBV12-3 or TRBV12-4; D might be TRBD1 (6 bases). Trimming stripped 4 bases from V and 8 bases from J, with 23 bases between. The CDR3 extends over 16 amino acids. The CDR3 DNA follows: TGTGCCAGCAGTTCCGCCGGGGCAGGGGCCGCGAAGGGCTACACCTTC. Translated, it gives CASSSAGAGAAKGYTF.

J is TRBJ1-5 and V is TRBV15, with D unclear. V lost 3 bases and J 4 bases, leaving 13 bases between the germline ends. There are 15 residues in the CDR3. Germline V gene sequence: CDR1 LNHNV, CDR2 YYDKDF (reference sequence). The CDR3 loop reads CATSSQYDGNQPQHF. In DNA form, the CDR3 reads TGTGCCACCAGCAGTCAATATGACGGGAATCAGCCCCAGCATTTT.

CDR3 DNA sequence: TGTGCCACCAGCAGATACAGGGAGGTGCGCGATACGCAGTATTTT. This encodes CATSRYREVRDTQYF. This rearrangement joins TRBV15 to TRBJ2-3; D assignment may be TRBD1 or TRBD2 (6 bases each). Germline V gene sequence: CDR1 LNHNV, CDR2 YYDKDF (reference sequence). The CDR3 sequence is 15 residues long. The V end lost 2 bases, the J end lost 6 bases, and 15 bases lay between the germline ends.

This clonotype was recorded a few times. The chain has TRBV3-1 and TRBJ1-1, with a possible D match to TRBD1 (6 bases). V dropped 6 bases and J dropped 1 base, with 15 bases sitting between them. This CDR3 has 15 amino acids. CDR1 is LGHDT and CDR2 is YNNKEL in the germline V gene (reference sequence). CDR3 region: CASSWGGLQNTEAFF. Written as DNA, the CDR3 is TGTGCCAGCAGTTGGGGGGGCCTTCAGAACACTGAAGCTTTCTTT. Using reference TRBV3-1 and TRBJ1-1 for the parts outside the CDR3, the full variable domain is DTAVSQTPKYLVTQMGNDKSIKCEQNLGHDTMYWYKQDSKKFLKIMFSYNNKELIINETVPNRFSPKSPDKAHLNLHINSLELGDSAVYFCASSWGGLQNTEAFFGQGTRLTVV.

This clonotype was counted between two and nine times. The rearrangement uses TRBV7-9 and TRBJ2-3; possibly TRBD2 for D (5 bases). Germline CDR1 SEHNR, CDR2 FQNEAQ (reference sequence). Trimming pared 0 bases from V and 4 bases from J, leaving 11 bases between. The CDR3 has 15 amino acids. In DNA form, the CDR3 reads TGTGCCAGCAGCTTAGCGCTAGCTGGGTCAGATACGCAGTATTTT. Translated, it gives CASSLALAGSDTQYF.

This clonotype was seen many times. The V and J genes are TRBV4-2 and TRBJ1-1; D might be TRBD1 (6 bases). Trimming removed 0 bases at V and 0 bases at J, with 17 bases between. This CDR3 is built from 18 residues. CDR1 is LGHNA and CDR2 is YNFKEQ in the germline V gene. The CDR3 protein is CASSQDVDWGQMNTEAFF. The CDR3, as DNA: TGTGCCAGCAGCCAAGATGTAGATTGGGGACAAATGAACACTGAAGCTTTCTTT.